This is a list of T cell receptor beta chains from one sample in a study of blood T cell repertoires in COVID-19. Sequenced by immunoSEQ multiplex PCR; TCRdb stores in-frame clones only, minus some. The repertoire includes about 170,000 clones, 80% to 85% of them detected once, and about 2.6% sits in the top ten. Sequences were obtained from peripheral blood. The receptor set was obtained from a human donor with acute or convalescent COVID-19. The donor label of this sample is uncertain. Both conserved end residues are part of each CDR3. D genes are given only for firm matches. The size of a clone is reported for some rows only, either as once, few or many, or as a class for expanded clones.

CDR3: CASSPITLQGATEAFF; DNA: TGTGCCAGCAGTCCAATCACCCTTCAAGGGGCGACTGAAGCTTTCTTT; J: TRBJ1-1; D: .; size: .; V: TRBV28
CDR3: CAWSDRVKQYF; DNA: TGTGCCTGGAGTGACAGGGTAAAGCAGTACTTC; J: TRBJ2-7; D: .; size: .; V: TRBV30
CDR3: CASSPGQGSYNEQFF; DNA: TGCGCCAGCAGCCCGGGACAGGGCTCCTACAATGAGCAGTTCTTC; J: TRBJ2-1; D: TRBD1; size: .; V: TRBV5-1
CDR3: CASSYSAAPAYGYTF; DNA: TGTGCCAGCAGTTACTCGGCCGCACCCGCCTATGGCTACACCTTC; J: TRBJ1-2; D: .; size: once; V: TRBV6-2/TRBV6-3
CDR3: CASKTRSGSTDTQYF; DNA: TGTGCCAGCAAGACCCGAAGCGGTAGCACAGATACGCAGTATTTT; J: TRBJ2-3; D: .; size: .; V: TRBV2
CDR3: CAIRRNVPRTSGRVAYNEQFF; DNA: TGTGCCATCAGAAGGAACGTCCCAAGGACTAGCGGGAGGGTAGCCTACAATGAGCAGTTCTTC; J: TRBJ2-1; D: TRBD2; size: few; V: TRBV10-3
CDR3: CASREEGARTYEQYF; DNA: TGTGCCAGCAGGGAGGAGGGGGCGCGTACCTACGAGCAGTACTTC; J: TRBJ2-7; D: .; size: .; V: TRBV25-1
CDR3: CASSSRTSGRWGRTDTQYF; DNA: TGTGCCAGCAGCTCCCGGACTAGCGGGAGATGGGGGAGGACAGATACGCAGTATTTT; J: TRBJ2-3; D: TRBD2; size: .; V: TRBV7-3
CDR3: CASSSHFSMVQETQYF; DNA: TGTGCCAGCAGCTCTCATTTTAGCATGGTCCAAGAGACCCAGTACTTC; J: TRBJ2-5; D: .; size: .; V: TRBV7-7
CDR3: CASSLGAPGVGGYTF; DNA: TGTGCCAGCAGCTTAGGGGCTCCGGGGGTGGGTGGCTACACCTTC; J: TRBJ1-2; D: .; size: .; V: TRBV7-8
CDR3: CASSGVGVYNEQFF; DNA: TGTGCCAGCAGCGGAGTAGGGGTCTACAATGAGCAGTTCTTC; J: TRBJ2-1; D: .; size: .; V: TRBV7-2
CDR3: CASTSGQVSAEAFF; DNA: TGTGCCAGTACTTCAGGACAGGTTAGCGCTGAAGCTTTCTTT; J: TRBJ1-1; D: TRBD1; size: .; V: TRBV19
CDR3: CASSFRQGLNEQYF; DNA: TGTGCCAGCAGTTTCCGACAGGGGCTAAACGAGCAGTACTTC; J: TRBJ2-7; D: TRBD1; size: .; V: TRBV28
CDR3: CASSGGNTIYF; DNA: TGTGCCAGCTCCGGGGGAAACACCATATATTTT; J: TRBJ1-3; D: .; size: .; V: TRBV18
CDR3: CASSPGRGPTGELFF; DNA: TGTGCCAGCTCACCCGGGCGGGGGCCGACCGGGGAGCTGTTTTTT; J: TRBJ2-2; D: .; size: .; V: TRBV18
CDR3: CASSSGTSGLETQYF; DNA: TGTGCCAGCAGCTCCGGGACTAGCGGGTTGGAGACCCAGTACTTC; J: TRBJ2-5; D: TRBD2; size: .; V: TRBV7-9
CDR3: CASSLGDRLNTEAFF; DNA: TGTGCCAGCAGCTTAGGCGATCGGTTGAACACTGAAGCTTTCTTT; J: TRBJ1-1; D: .; size: .; V: TRBV13
CDR3: CASSRDRGQEQYF; DNA: TGTGCCAGCAGCCGGGACAGGGGGCAAGAGCAGTACTTC; J: TRBJ2-7; D: TRBD1; size: once; V: TRBV2
CDR3: CASSGVSRRQTLGYTF; DNA: TGTGCCAGCAGTGGGGTAAGCCGTAGACAGACATTGGGCTACACCTTC; J: TRBJ1-2; D: .; size: few; V: TRBV6-1
CDR3: CASSSRLAGSHEQYF; DNA: TGTGCCAGCAGTTCAAGGCTAGCGGGATCCCACGAGCAGTACTTC; J: TRBJ2-7; D: TRBD2; size: .; V: TRBV27
CDR3: CASSTRDEQYF; DNA: TGTGCCAGCAGCACGAGGGACGAGCAGTACTTC; J: TRBJ2-7; D: .; size: .; V: TRBV6-5
CDR3: CASSMTGPKVTEAFF; DNA: TGTGCCAGTAGTATGACAGGACCCAAGGTCACTGAAGCTTTCTTT; J: TRBJ1-1; D: .; size: .; V: TRBV19
CDR3: CASSQRTGMNYGYTF; DNA: TGCGCCAGCAGCCAGAGGACAGGGATGAACTATGGCTACACCTTC; J: TRBJ1-2; D: TRBD1; size: .; V: TRBV4-1
CDR3: CASSLPRTGPPIGGYTF; DNA: TGTGCCAGCAGCTTGCCAAGGACAGGTCCCCCTATCGGGGGCTACACCTTC; J: TRBJ1-2; D: TRBD1; size: .; V: TRBV5-4
CDR3: CASSLRRDYLYPGELFF; DNA: TGCGCCAGCAGCTTACGGCGGGACTATCTCTACCCCGGGGAGCTGTTTTTT; J: TRBJ2-2; D: TRBD2; size: .; V: TRBV5-1
CDR3: CASSSGVRADTQYF; DNA: TGTGCCAGTAGTAGCGGGGTTAGGGCAGATACGCAGTATTTT; J: TRBJ2-3; D: .; size: .; V: TRBV19
CDR3: CASSPRTGEGTEAFF; DNA: TGTGCCAGTAGTCCGAGGACAGGAGAAGGGACTGAAGCTTTCTTT; J: TRBJ1-1; D: TRBD1; size: .; V: TRBV19
CDR3: CASHQAGGAKNIQYF; DNA: TGTGCCAGCCACCAGGCAGGGGGGGCCAAAAACATTCAGTACTTC; J: TRBJ2-4; D: .; size: .; V: TRBV18
CDR3: CASSYGQGGGISPLHF; DNA: TGTGCCAGCAGCTACGGACAGGGTGGGGGTATTTCACCCCTCCACTTT; J: TRBJ1-6; D: TRBD1; size: few; V: TRBV5-5
CDR3: CASSSEPGAGGTDTQYF; DNA: TGTGCCAGCAGCTCCGAGCCAGGAGCGGGGGGGACAGATACGCAGTATTTT; J: TRBJ2-3; D: TRBD2; size: .; V: TRBV7-2
CDR3: CASSLEEGGNQPQHF; DNA: TGTGCCAGCAGCTTAGAGGAAGGGGGCAATCAGCCCCAGCATTTT; J: TRBJ1-5; D: .; size: few; V: TRBV7-2
CDR3: CASSYRGDYGYTF; DNA: TGTGCCAGCAGTTACAGGGGTGACTATGGCTACACCTTC; J: TRBJ1-2; D: TRBD1; size: .; V: TRBV12-3/TRBV12-4
CDR3: CASSWSGGARETQYF; DNA: TGTGCCAGCAGCTGGAGCGGGGGGGCCCGGGAGACCCAGTACTTC; J: TRBJ2-5; D: TRBD2; size: .; V: TRBV5-8
CDR3: CATQTGGGETQYF; DNA: TGCGCCACCCAGACAGGGGGTGGTGAGACCCAGTACTTC; J: TRBJ2-5; D: TRBD1; size: .; V: TRBV5-1
CDR3: CASSVLGLEQYF; DNA: TGTGCCAGCAGTGTGTTGGGACTCGAGCAGTACTTC; J: TRBJ2-7; D: .; size: .; V: TRBV2
CDR3: CASRAGDSDFGETQYF; DNA: TGTGCCAGCAGAGCCGGGGACAGCGACTTTGGGGAGACCCAGTACTTC; J: TRBJ2-5; D: TRBD1; size: .; V: TRBV2
CDR3: CASSPRQGAGGNQPQHF; DNA: TGTGCCAGTAGTCCCCGACAGGGCGCAGGAGGCAATCAGCCCCAGCATTTT; J: TRBJ1-5; D: TRBD1; size: .; V: TRBV19
CDR3: CASSLAGSDPGGYTF; DNA: TGTGCCAGCAGCTTAGCGGGCAGCGACCCAGGGGGCTACACCTTC; J: TRBJ1-2; D: .; size: .; V: TRBV7-9
CDR3: CASSSLGGGISNQPQHF; DNA: TGTGCCAGTAGTAGCCTTGGGGGGGGTATCAGCAATCAGCCCCAGCATTTT; J: TRBJ1-5; D: .; size: .; V: TRBV19
CDR3: CASSVEGTGTSGNTIYF; DNA: TGTGCCAGCAGCGTAGAAGGAACAGGGACCTCTGGAAACACCATATATTTT; J: TRBJ1-3; D: .; size: few; V: TRBV9
CDR3: CASSQDRGSGTEAFF; DNA: TGTGCCAGCAGCCAAGATCGGGGTTCGGGCACTGAAGCTTTCTTT; J: TRBJ1-1; D: .; size: .; V: TRBV3-1/TRBV3-2
CDR3: CASSPGTGDNQPQHF; DNA: TGTGCCAGCAGCCCCGGGACAGGGGACAATCAGCCCCAGCATTTT; J: TRBJ1-5; D: TRBD1; size: .; V: TRBV28
CDR3: CASSWGTGNYNEQFF; DNA: TGTGCCAGCAGCTGGGGGACAGGGAACTACAATGAGCAGTTCTTC; J: TRBJ2-1; D: TRBD1; size: .; V: TRBV11-3
CDR3: CASSLGQVSLYEQYF; DNA: TGTGCCAGCAGCTTAGGACAGGTCTCTCTCTACGAGCAGTACTTC; J: TRBJ2-7; D: .; size: .; V: TRBV7-9
CDR3: CASSFTPLVVGQETQYF; DNA: TGTGCCAGCAGCTTTACCCCCTTAGTAGTCGGGCAAGAGACCCAGTACTTC; J: TRBJ2-5; D: .; size: .; V: TRBV11-2
CDR3: CARVGASGSTDTQYF; DNA: TGTGCCCGAGTGGGGGCTAGCGGGAGTACAGATACGCAGTATTTT; J: TRBJ2-3; D: TRBD2; size: .; V: TRBV2
CDR3: CASSLSQIEAFF; DNA: TGTGCCAGCAGCCTCTCCCAGATTGAAGCTTTCTTT; J: TRBJ1-1; D: .; size: .; V: TRBV28
CDR3: CASSLEWGGGYNEQFF; DNA: TGTGCCAGCAGTTTAGAATGGGGAGGAGGTTACAATGAGCAGTTCTTC; J: TRBJ2-1; D: .; size: .; V: TRBV27
CDR3: CAGSDRYEQYF; DNA: TGTGCCGGATCGGACAGGTACGAGCAGTACTTC; J: TRBJ2-7; D: TRBD1; size: .; V: TRBV2
CDR3: CASGSASNTGELFF; DNA: TGTGCCAGCGGTAGCGCTTCGAACACCGGGGAGCTGTTTTTT; J: TRBJ2-2; D: .; size: .; V: TRBV28
CDR3: CASSRRELRTDTQYF; DNA: TGTGCCAGCTCTCGGCGGGAGTTAAGGACAGATACGCAGTATTTT; J: TRBJ2-3; D: TRBD2; size: .; V: TRBV9
CDR3: CASSRRGGEPYEQYF; DNA: TGTGCCAGCAGCCGAAGGGGGGGGGAGCCCTACGAGCAGTACTTC; J: TRBJ2-7; D: .; size: .; V: TRBV9